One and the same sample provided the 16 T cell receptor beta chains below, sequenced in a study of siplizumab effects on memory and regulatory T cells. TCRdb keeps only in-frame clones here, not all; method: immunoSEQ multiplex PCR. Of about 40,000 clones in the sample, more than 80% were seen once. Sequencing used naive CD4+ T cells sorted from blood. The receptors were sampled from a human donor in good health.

The CDR3 coding sequence is TGTGCCAGTAGAAATCCCGGAGGGAGCTCCTACGAGCAGTACTTC. It specifies CASRNPGGSSYEQYF. The chain recombines TRBV19 with TRBJ2-7; D might be TRBD2 (6 bases). V was trimmed by 6 bases and J by 0 bases, leaving 15 bases between them. Per germline, CDR1 LNHDA and CDR2 SQIVND (reference sequence). The CDR3 is made up of 15 amino acids.

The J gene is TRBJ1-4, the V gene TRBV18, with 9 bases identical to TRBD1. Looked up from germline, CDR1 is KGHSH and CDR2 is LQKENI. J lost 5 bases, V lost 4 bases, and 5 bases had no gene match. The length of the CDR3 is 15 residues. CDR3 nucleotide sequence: TGTGCCAGCTCACAGCCGGGACAGGGAAATGAAAAACTGTTTTTT. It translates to CASSQPGQGNEKLFF. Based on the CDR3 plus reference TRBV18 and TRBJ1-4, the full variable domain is NAGVMQNPRHLVRRRGQEARLRCSPMKGHSHVYWYRQLPEEGLKFMVYLQKENIIDESGMPKERFSAEFPKEGPSILRIQQVVRGDSAAYFCASSQPGQGNEKLFFGSGTQLSVL.

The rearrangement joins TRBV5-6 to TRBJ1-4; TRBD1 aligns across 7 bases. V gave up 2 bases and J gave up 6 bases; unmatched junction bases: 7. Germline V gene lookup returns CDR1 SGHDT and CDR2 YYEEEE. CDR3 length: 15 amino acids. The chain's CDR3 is CASSFVTGKDEKLFF. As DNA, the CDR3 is TGTGCCAGCAGCTTCGTGACAGGGAAGGATGAAAAACTGTTTTTT.

The CDR3 DNA is TGTGCCAGCAGACTTAGCGGGGGAGCAGAGACCCAGTACTTC. Translated, it gives CASRLSGGAETQYF. V usage is TRBV6-5 and J usage is TRBJ2-5; the match to TRBD2 covers 9 bases. The length of the CDR3 is 14 residues. Germline CDR1 MNHEY, CDR2 SVGAGI. Trimming removed 6 bases from V and 4 bases from J; junction bases left unmatched: 6.

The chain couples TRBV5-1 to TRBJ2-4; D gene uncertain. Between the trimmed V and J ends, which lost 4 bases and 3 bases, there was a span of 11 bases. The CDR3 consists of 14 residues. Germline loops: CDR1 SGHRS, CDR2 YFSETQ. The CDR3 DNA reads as TGCGCCAGCAGCACCATACCGGACAAAAACATTCAGTACTTC. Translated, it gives CASSTIPDKNIQYF.

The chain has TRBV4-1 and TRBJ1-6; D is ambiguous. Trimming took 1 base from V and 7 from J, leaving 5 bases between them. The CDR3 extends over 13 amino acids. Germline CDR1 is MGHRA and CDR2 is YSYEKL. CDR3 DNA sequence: TGCGCCAGCAGCCAAGGTGGCAATTCACCCCTCCACTTT. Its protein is CASSQGGNSPLHF.

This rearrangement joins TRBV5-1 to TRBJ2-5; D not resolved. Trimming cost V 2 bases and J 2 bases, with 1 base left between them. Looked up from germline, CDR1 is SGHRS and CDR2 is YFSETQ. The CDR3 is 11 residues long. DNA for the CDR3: TGCGCCAGCAGCTTTCAAGAGACCCAGTACTTC. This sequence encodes CASSFQETQYF.

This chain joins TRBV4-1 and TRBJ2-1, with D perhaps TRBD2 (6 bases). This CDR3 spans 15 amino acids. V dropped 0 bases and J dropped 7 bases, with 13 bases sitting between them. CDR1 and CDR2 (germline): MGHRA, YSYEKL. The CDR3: CASSQEGLARNEQFF. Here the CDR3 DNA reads TGCGCCAGCAGCCAAGAAGGCCTAGCGCGTAATGAGCAGTTCTTC.

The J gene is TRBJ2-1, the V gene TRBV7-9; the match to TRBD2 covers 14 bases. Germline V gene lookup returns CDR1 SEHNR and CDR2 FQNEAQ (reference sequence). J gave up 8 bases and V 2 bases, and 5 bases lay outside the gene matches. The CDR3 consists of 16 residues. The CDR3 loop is CASSLTGTSGGDEQFF. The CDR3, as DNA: TGTGCCAGCAGCTTAACCGGGACTAGCGGGGGAGATGAGCAGTTCTTC.

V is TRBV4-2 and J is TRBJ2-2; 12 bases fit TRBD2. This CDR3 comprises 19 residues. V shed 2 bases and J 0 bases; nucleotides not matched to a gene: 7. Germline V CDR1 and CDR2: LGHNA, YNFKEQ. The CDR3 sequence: CASSQFLTSGGPNTGELFF. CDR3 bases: TGTGCCAGCAGCCAATTCCTGACTAGCGGGGGACCGAACACCGGGGAGCTGTTTTTT.

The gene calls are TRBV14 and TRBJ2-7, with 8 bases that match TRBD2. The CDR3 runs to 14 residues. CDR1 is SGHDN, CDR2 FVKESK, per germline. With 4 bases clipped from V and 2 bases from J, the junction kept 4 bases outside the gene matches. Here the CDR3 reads CASSLGGGTYEQYF. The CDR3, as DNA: TGTGCCAGCAGCCTCGGGGGGGGCACCTACGAGCAGTACTTC.

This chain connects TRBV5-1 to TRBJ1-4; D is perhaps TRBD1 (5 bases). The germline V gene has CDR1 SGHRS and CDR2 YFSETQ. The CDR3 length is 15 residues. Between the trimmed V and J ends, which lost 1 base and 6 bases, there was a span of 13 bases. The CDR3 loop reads CASSLSLLGDEKLFF. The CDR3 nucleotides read TGCGCCAGCAGCTTGTCGCTCTTAGGGGATGAAAAACTGTTTTTT.

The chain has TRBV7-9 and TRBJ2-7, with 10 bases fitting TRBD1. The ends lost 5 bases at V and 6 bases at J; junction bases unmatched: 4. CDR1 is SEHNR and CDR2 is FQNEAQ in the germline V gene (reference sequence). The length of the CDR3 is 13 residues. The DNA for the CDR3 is TGTGCCAGCAGCCAAGGGGACAGGGGCGAGCAGTACTTC. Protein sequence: CASSQGDRGEQYF.

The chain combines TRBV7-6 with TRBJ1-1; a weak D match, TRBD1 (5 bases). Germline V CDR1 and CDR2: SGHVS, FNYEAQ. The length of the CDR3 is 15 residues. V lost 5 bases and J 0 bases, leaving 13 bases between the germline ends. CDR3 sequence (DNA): TGTGCCAGCAGCCCCCTGGGAGGGGTGAACACTGAAGCTTTCTTT. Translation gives CASSPLGGVNTEAFF. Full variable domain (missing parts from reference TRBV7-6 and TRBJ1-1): GAGVSQSPRYKVTKRGQDVALRCDPISGHVSLYWYRQALGQGPEFLTYFNYEAQQDKSGLPNDRFSAERPEGSISTLTIQRTEQRDSAMYRCASSPLGGVNTEAFFGQGTRLTVV.

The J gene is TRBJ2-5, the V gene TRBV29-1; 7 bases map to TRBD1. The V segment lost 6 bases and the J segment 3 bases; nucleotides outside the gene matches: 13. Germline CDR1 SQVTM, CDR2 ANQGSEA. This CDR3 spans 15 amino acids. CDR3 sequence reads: CSVDPGQKIKETQYF. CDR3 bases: TGCAGCGTAGACCCGGGACAGAAAATCAAAGAGACCCAGTACTTC.

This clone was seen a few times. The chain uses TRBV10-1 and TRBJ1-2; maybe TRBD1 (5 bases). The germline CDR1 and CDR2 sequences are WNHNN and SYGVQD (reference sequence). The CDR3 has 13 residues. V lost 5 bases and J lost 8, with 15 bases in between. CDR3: CASSRDLIEGYTF. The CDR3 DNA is TGCGCCAGCAGTCGGGACCTTATAGAGGGCTACACCTTC.